This T cell receptor (beta chain) originates from a study of cytomegalovirus exposure and HLA in healthy donors. It was with 60 Vbeta and 13 Jbeta primers that the PCR ran. The method was immunoSEQ multiplex PCR; TCRdb's version includes in-frame clones alone and lacks a portion of them. The sample holds some 150,000 clones; roughly 85% are singletons and the top ten take over 1%. The CDR3 extends over 17 amino acids. Germline lookup yields CDR1 SEHNR and CDR2 FQNEAQ (reference sequence). The trim removed 3 bases at V and 3 bases at J, leaving 8 bases unmatched. Whole-study results and caveats: There were some V segments, including TRBV6-2 and TRBV6-3, excluded as indistinguishable. By a later analysis, the bulk of CMV-associated TCR beta chains appeared HLA-restricted.

Notes on this clone: Its antigen is not identified.

The receptor was derived from a woman in her forties or fifties in good health and CMV-seronegative. The chain has TRBV7-9 and TRBJ2-7, with 13 bases that match TRBD2. The sample consisted of PBMCs. The CDR3 sequence: CASSFPGLAGEGYEQYF. CDR3 nucleotide sequence: TGTGCCAGCAGCTTCCCCGGACTAGCGGGAGAGGGCTACGAGCAGTACTTC.